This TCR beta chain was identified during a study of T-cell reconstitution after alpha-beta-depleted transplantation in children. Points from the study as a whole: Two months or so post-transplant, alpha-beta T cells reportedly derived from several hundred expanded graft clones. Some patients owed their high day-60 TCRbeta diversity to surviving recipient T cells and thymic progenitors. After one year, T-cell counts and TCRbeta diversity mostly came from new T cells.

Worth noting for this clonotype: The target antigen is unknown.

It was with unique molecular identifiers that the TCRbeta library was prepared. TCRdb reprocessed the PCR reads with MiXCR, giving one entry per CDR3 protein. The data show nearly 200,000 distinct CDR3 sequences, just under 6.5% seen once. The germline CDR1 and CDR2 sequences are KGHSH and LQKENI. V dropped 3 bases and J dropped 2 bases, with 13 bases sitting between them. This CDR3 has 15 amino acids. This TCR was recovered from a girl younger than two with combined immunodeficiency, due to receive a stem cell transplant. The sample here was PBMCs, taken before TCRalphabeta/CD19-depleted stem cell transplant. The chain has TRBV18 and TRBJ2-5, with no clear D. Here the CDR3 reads CASSPSDGKQETQYF. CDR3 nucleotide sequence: TGTGCCAGCTCACCGAGCGACGGAAAGCAAGAGACCCAGTACTTC.